The entry that follows covers one T cell receptor (beta chain) sequence. The CDR3 sequence is 14 residues long. Germline V gene lookup returns CDR1 SGHAT and CDR2 FQNNGV. With a J-beta primer mix and a sample-barcoded 5' primer, a second PCR ran about 7 to 12 cycles. All samples gave at least 2.5 million CDR3-containing paired-end reads. One entry per CDR3 protein results from TCRdb running MiXCR on the 5' RACE reads. The sample carries under 2 million distinct CDR3 sequences, around 36% recorded once. This record comes from a study of blood T cells in healthy people across ages. This chain connects TRBV11-2 to TRBJ2-7; TRBD2 matches 7 bases. The DNA end is a closer match to TRBJ2-5, so the J assignment may be wrong. Specimen: blood. The clonotype comes from a woman aged 25 to 39 in good health. The CDR3 is CASSLPGGGKTQYF. CDR3 nucleotides: TGTGCCAGCAGCTTACCCGGCGGGGGAAAGACCCAGTACTTC.